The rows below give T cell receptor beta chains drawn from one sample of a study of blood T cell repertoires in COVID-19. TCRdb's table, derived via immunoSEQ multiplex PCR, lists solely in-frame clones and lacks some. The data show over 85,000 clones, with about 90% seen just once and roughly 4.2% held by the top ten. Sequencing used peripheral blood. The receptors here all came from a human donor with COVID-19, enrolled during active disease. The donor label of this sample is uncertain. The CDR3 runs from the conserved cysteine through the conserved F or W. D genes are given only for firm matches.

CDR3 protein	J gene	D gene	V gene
CASSFTGVIGETQYF	TRBJ2-5	TRBD1	TRBV11-2
CASSVVVADTEAFF	TRBJ1-1	NA	TRBV9
CSASGQGGSNQPQHF	TRBJ1-5	TRBD1	TRBV20-1
CASSLVLAGRAEKLFF	TRBJ1-4	NA	TRBV5-1
CASSSTAASSYEQYF	TRBJ2-7	NA	TRBV11-3
CATSRDQGGGGEKLFF	TRBJ1-4	TRBD1	TRBV15
CASSRRLVPYPAGEQYF	TRBJ2-7	NA	TRBV3-1/TRBV3-2
CATSDLQGATETQYF	TRBJ2-5	TRBD1	TRBV24-1
CAISVGVNEQYF	TRBJ2-7	NA	TRBV10-3
CASSIEAGQVNTGELFF	TRBJ2-2	NA	TRBV19
CASSPRGGGRYRSYEQYF	TRBJ2-7	TRBD2	TRBV3-1/TRBV3-2
CASSLASSVSDTQYF	TRBJ2-3	NA	TRBV11-2